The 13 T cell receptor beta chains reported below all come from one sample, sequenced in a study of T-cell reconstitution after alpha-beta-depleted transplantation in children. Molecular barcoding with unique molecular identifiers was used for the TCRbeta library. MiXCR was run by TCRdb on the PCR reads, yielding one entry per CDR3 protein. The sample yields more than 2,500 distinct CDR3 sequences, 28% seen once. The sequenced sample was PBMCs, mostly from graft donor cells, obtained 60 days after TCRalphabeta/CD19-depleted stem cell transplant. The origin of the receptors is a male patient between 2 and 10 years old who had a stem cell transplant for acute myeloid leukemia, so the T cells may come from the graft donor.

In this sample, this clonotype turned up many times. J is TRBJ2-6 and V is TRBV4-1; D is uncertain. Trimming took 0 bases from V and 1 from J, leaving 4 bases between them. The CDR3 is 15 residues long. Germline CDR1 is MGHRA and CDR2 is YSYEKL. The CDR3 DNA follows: TGCGCCAGCAGCCAAGACCCTTCTGGGGCCAACGTCCTGACTTTC. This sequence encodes CASSQDPSGANVLTF.

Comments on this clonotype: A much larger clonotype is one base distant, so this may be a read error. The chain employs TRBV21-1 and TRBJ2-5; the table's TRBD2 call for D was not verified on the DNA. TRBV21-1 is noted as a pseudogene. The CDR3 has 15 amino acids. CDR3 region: CASSKASGGEETQHF. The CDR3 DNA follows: TGTGCCAGCAGCAAAGCAAGCGGGGGGGAAGAGACCCAGCACTTC.

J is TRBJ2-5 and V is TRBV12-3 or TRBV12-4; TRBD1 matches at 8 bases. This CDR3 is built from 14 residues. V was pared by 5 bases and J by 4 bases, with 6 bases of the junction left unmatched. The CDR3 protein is CASSTDRGLETQYF. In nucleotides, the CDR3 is TGTGCCAGCAGTACTGACAGGGGCTTAGAGACCCAGTACTTC.

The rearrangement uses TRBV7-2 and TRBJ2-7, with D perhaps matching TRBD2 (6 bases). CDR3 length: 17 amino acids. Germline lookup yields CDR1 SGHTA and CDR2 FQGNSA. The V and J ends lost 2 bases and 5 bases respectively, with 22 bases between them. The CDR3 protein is CASSLKTDGLLLDEQYF. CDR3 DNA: TGTGCCAGCAGCTTAAAGACAGACGGACTACTCCTGGACGAGCAGTACTTC. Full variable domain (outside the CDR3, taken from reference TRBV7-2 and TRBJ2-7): GAGVSQSPSNKVTEKGKDVELRCDPISGHTALYWYRQSLGQGLEFLIYFQGNSAPDKSGLPSDRFSAERTGGSVSTLTIQRTQQEDSAVYLCASSLKTDGLLLDEQYFGPGTRLTVT.

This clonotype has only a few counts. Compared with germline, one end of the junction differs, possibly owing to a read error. CDR3 DNA sequence: TGTGCTAGCAGCTTCTACAGCGGGGGGGCCGGGGAGACCCAGTACTTC. As protein: CASSFYSGGAGETQYF. The chain has TRBV7-7 and TRBJ2-5; 10 bases are a match to TRBD2. The CDR3 totals 16 residues. Germline loops: CDR1 SSHAT, CDR2 FNYEAQ (reference sequence).

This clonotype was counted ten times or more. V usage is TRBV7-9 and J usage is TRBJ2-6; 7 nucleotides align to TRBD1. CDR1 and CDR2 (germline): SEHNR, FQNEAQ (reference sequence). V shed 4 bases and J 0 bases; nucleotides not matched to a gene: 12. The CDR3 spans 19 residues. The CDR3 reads CASSYYQGVPISGANVLTF. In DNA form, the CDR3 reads TGTGCCAGCAGCTATTACCAGGGGGTCCCTATCTCTGGGGCCAACGTCCTGACTTTC.

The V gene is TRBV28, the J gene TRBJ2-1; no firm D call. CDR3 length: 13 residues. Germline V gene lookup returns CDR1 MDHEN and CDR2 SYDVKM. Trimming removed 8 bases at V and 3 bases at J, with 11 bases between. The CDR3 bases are TGTGCCAGCGGCGGACGTCACTACAATGAGCAGTTCTTC. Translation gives CASGGRHYNEQFF.

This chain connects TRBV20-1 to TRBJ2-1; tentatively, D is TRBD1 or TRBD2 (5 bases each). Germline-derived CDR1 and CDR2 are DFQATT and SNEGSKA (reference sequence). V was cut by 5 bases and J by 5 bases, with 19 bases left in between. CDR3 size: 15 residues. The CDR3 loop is CSAGLVGTENNEQFF. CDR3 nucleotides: TGCAGTGCTGGATTGGTAGGGACGGAGAACAATGAGCAGTTCTTC.

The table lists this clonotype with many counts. The CDR3 region is CASSIWTGGPTDTQYF. The CDR3 nucleotides read TGTGCCAGCAGCATCTGGACAGGGGGGCCCACAGATACGCAGTATTTT. The chain carries TRBV7-9 and TRBJ2-3, with TRBD1 matching over 10 bases. The germline gives CDR1 SEHNR, CDR2 FQNEAQ (reference sequence). The CDR3 covers 16 residues. The V and J ends lost 5 bases and 2 bases, in that order; junction bases with no gene match: 7.

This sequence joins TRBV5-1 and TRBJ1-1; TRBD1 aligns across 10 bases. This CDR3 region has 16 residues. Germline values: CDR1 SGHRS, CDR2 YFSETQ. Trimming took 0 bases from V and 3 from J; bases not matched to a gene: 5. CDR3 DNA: TGCGCCAGCAGCTTGGGGACAGGGGGACTATACACTGAAGCTTTCTTT. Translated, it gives CASSLGTGGLYTEAFF. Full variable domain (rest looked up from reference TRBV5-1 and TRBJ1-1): KAGVTQTPRYLIKTRGQQVTLSCSPISGHRSVSWYQQTPGQGLQFLFEYFSETQRNKGNFPGRFSGRQFSNSRSEMNVSTLELGDSALYLCASSLGTGGLYTEAFFGQGTRLTVV.

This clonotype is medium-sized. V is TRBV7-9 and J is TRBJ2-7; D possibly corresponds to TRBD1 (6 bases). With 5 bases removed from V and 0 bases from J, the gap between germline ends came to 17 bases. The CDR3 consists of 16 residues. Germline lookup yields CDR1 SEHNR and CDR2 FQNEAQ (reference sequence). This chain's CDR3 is CASSARDRRNSYEQYF. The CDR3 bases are TGTGCCAGCAGCGCGAGAGACAGGCGAAACTCCTACGAGCAGTACTTC.

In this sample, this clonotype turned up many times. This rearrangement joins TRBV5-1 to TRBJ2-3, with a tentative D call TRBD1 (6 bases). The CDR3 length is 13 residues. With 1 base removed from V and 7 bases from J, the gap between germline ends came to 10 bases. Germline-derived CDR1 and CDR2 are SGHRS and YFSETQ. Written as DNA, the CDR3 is TGCGCCAGCAGCTTGTGGCAGGGGTATACGCAGTATTTT. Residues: CASSLWQGYTQYF.

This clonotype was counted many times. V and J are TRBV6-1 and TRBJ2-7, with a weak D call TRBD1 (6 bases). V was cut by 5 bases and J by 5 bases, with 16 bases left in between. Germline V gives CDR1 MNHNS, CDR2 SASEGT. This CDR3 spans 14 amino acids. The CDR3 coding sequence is TGTGCCAGCAGTCTTTGGACAGTCTCGGACGAGCAGTACTTC. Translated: CASSLWTVSDEQYF.